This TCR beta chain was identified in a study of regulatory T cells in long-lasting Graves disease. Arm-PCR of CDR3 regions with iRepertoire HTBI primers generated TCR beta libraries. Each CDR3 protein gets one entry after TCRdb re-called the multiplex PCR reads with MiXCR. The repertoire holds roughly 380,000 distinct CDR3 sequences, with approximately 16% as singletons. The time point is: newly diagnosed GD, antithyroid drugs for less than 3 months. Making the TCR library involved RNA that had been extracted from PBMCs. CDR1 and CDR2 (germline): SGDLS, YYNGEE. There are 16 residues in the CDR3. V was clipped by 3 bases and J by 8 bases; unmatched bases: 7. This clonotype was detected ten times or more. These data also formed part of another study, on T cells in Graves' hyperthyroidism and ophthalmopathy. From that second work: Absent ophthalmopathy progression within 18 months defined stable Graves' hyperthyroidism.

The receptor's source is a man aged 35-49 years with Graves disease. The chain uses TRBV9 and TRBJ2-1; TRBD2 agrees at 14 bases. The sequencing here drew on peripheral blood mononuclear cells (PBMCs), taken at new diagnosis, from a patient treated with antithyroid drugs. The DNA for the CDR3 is TGTGCCAGCAGCGAGACTAGCGGGGGGGCGTTCGATGAGCAGTTCTTC. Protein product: CASSETSGGAFDEQFF.